This TCR beta chain was captured in a study of persistence of HIV-infected CD4 T cells. About the study: Up to roughly 200 mL blood was drawn at multiple time points; a couple of donors had single-time leukapheresis. The study, taken as a whole, reports: Compared with CD3/CD28-stimulated cells, CMV- and Gag-responding cells showed lower TCRbeta richness. Antigen-responding cells were enriched for degenerate expanded CDR3beta sequences.

About this clone itself: Its matching antigen is unknown.

Trimming at V came to 5 bases and at J to 0 bases, leaving 6 bases not matched to a gene. Germline CDR1 and CDR2: SGHTA and FQGNSA. CDR3 length equals 16 residues. The libraries were made with immunoSEQ version 4 in survey mode. Measured with immunoSEQ multiplex PCR; TCRdb has only the in-frame clones, and not every one. The sample lists roughly 9,200 clones; roughly 85% were seen once. An overlapping HIV-1 Gag peptide pool stimulated these cells at approximately 0.91 ug/peptide/mL. Sorting of responding CD4+ T cells relied on upregulated CD40 ligand together with CD69. For 18 hours, CD8-depleted PBMCs received anti-CD28/CD49d costimulation, a CD40-blocking antibody and enfuvirtide.

This sample comprised CD4+ T cells sorted from PBMCs after 18-hour stimulation, obtained from a patient who received antiretroviral therapy. This receptor was taken from an adult woman with HIV who was CMV-seropositive. The chain combines TRBV7-2 with TRBJ1-4; 7 positions agree with TRBD1. The CDR3 reads CASSPRQGATNEKLFF. Here the CDR3 DNA reads TGTGCCAGCAGCCCCCGACAGGGCGCAACTAATGAAAAACTGTTTTTT.